The source of this TCR beta chain is a study of identical twins (dated by TCRdb to the mid-2010s). Turning to the overall study: TCR alpha and beta repertoires from monozygotic twins, unrelated adults of various ages and cord blood were deep-sequenced to test whether fetal clonotypes persist. Replicate twin experiments were performed at different times using different library preparation protocols to rule out contamination. The study at large found these results: A weaker excess of twin sharing was found in beta out-of-frame sequences because the signal-to-noise ratio was lowered by fewer shared sequences. Out-of-frame TCR alpha sharing in monozygotic twins was systematically underestimated by recombination models, whereas sharing between unrelated individuals was in agreement with the recombination models. Abundant cord blood beta clonotypes carried fewer insertions; young adult naive repertoires showed a weaker similar trend, while memory repertoires showed none. Compared with coincidental sharing between unrelated individuals, an excess of low generation-probability sequences was observed among out-of-frame TCR alpha sequences shared between twins. Invariant T cells such as MAIT and iNKT could partly confound zero-insertion analyses, although diverse VJ usage argued against such confounding for most clonotypes. Because the same donors could not be followed over many years, the conclusions depended on cross-sectional statistical analysis.

Library preparation employed 5' RACE. Sequencer: Illumina HiSeq 2000. A universal primer binding site was added through template switching, and the final cDNA carried a unique molecular identifier so that TCR cDNA molecules could be counted accurately. Specific primers in the conserved constant-segment region were used to synthesize first-strand cDNA for TCR alpha and beta chains. Each cDNA library was double barcoded, with a SMART-Mk sample barcode plus Illumina barcodes, to control for contamination. TruSeq adapter sequences along with Illumina sample barcodes were introduced in two successive PCR steps. The Illumina HiSeq platform was used with custom primers to sequence TCR alpha and beta cDNA libraries. The original methods were these. Raw reads were processed with MiGEC to extract unique molecular identifiers, and MiXCR was used to determine CDR3 positions. For each individual, recombination models were inferred using an EM algorithm with the repgenHMM and IGoR tools. The tcR package in R was used for shared clonotype analysis, with sharing normalized by the product of cloneset sizes. To study raw recombination free of thymic and clonal selection effects, out-of-frame nonproductive sequences were analyzed. TCRdb trimmed the raw reads at Q25, called clones with MiXCR and kept productive beta chains. Duplicate CDR3 protein sequences are folded into a single record with the most common DNA and genes. TCRdb's processing, not the authors' own work, is the source of the V and J calls. The sample has 310,000 or so distinct CDR3 sequences on record, 6.5% to 9.5% of them singletons. The top ten clonotypes cover approximately 2% of the sample.

All donors were healthy Caucasians. The twin cohort comprised three pairs of female monozygotic twins, all aged roughly 18 to 29 years. Miltenyi CD45RO+ enrichment and human naive T-cell isolation kits were used to isolate memory (CD45RO+) and naive T cells from PBMC. At the junction V is shortened by 2 bases and J by 0 bases, with 9 bases in between. Counted from cysteine to phenylalanine, this CDR3 has 15 amino acids. Just the 45-base CDR3 DNA is kept, in frame starting at base 1. In the germline V gene, CDR1 corresponds to SNHLY and CDR2 to FYNNEI. Note on this clonotype: Which antigen it targets is not known. No per-base quality is available; no much larger clone lies one base away.

These data were also filed under a second study, of yellow fever vaccine responses in identical twins. As that second study puts it: The T cell response to vaccination in identical twins was reported by the authors to appear partly convergent and partly personalized. In the study, vaccine-responding T cell clones were precisely tracked in identical twins.

The receptor was derived from a woman under 30 in good health. The material sequenced was memory (CD45RO+) T cells sorted from blood. The sample's cell subset or site label is to be understood as: CD45RO+ enriched T cells. The sequence links TRBV2 to TRBJ2-3; a confident D gene designation cannot be given. The sequence in DNA is TGTGCCAGCAGTGAATCTACCCCAAGCACAGATACGCAGTATTTT. Translated, it reads CASSESTPSTDTQYF.